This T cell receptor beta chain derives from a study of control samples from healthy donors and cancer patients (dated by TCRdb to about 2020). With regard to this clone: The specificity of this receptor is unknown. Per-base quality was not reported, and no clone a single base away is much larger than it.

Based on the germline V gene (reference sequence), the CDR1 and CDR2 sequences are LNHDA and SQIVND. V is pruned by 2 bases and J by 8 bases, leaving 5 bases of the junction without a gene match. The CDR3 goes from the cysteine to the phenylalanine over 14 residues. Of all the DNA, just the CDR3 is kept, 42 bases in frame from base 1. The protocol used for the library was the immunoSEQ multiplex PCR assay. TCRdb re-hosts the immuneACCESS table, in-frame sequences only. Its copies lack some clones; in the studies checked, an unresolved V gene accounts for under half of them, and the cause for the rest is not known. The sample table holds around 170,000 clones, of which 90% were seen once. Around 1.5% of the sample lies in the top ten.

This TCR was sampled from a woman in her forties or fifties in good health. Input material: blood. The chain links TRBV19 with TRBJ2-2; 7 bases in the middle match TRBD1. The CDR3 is CASSIIRGSGELFF. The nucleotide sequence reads TGTGCCAGTAGTATAATCAGGGGGAGTGGGGAGCTGTTTTTT.